The clone carrying this TCR beta chain was found many times. Trimming shortened V by 3 bases and J by 3 bases, and 11 bases separated the two germline ends. The CDR3 length is 13 residues. Germline assignment: CDR1 DFQATT and CDR2 SNEGSKA (reference sequence). Unique molecular identifiers were incorporated during preparation of the TCRbeta library. One entry per CDR3 protein, called by TCRdb with MiXCR from the PCR reads. Here the sample spans around 400,000 distinct CDR3 sequences, roughly 11% being singletons. This entry comes from a study of T-cell reconstitution after alpha-beta-depleted transplantation in children.

This chain links TRBV20-1 with TRBJ1-2; possible D gene TRBD1, 6 bases. The sequences come from PBMCs from the stem cell graft donor, collected from the stem cell graft. This receptor was taken from a human donor who donated a stem cell graft to a child with acute myeloid leukemia. The CDR3 loop is CSASRDTYYGYTF. The CDR3 DNA follows: TGCAGTGCTAGTCGGGACACCTACTATGGCTACACCTTC.